Detailed here is one TCR beta chain. The CDR3 loop spans 14 amino acids. Germline loops: CDR1 SGHKS, CDR2 YYEKEE (reference sequence). Trimming pared 0 bases from V and 2 bases from J, leaving 6 bases between. This sample is drawn from a study of blood T cell repertoires in COVID-19. Turning to the study itself: The United States, Italy and Spain provided the acute and convalescent COVID-19 samples. PBMCs, B-cell-depleted T cells, or T cells provided the cDNA or gDNA that made up the material.

Measured with immunoSEQ multiplex PCR; TCRdb has only the in-frame clones, and not every one. The repertoire holds over 60,000 clones, with around 85% as singletons. This rearrangement joins TRBV5-5 to TRBJ2-1, with D unclear. The source is a man aged 40-49 years with acute or convalescent COVID-19. The material sequenced was peripheral blood. This chain's CDR3 is CASSLELTYNEQFF. CDR3 nucleotides: TGTGCCAGCAGCTTGGAACTAACCTACAATGAGCAGTTCTTC.